This passage covers 19 T cell receptor beta chains from one sample sequenced in a study of OX40 agonist ivuxolimab in advanced cancers. Clones were read by immunoSEQ multiplex PCR, and TCRdb kept only the in-frame ones, dropping some. The sample records around 79,000 clones, roughly 90% being singletons. The sequenced sample was CD4+ or CD8+ T cells sorted from blood, obtained in a trial of the OX40 agonist ivuxolimab. The receptors stem from an adult with an advanced solid tumor such as melanoma, head and neck, liver or kidney cancer.

The chain recombines TRBV9 with TRBJ1-4, with D maybe TRBD1 (5 bases). The CDR3 extends over 16 amino acids. Germline CDR1 is SGDLS and CDR2 is YYNGEE. Trimming pared 4 bases from V and 4 bases from J, leaving 17 bases between. CDR3 sequence reads: CASSPRSGTHNEKLFF. The CDR3 DNA is TGTGCCAGCAGCCCGCGTTCAGGGACCCATAATGAAAAACTGTTTTTT.

V gene TRBV5-6 combines with J gene TRBJ2-6, with 10 bases matching TRBD1. Trimming removed 5 bases from V and 8 bases from J; junction bases left unmatched: 4. CDR1 and CDR2 (germline): SGHDT, YYEEEE. There are 14 residues in the CDR3. The CDR3 sequence: CASRGTGAPNVLTF. In DNA, the CDR3 is TGTGCCAGCAGGGGGACAGGGGCTCCCAACGTCCTGACTTTC.

CDR3: CASSQDFGFPTSYNEQFF. The DNA of the CDR3 is TGCGCCAGCAGCCAAGATTTTGGCTTCCCTACCTCCTACAATGAGCAGTTCTTC. The chain uses TRBV4-3 and TRBJ2-1; no definite D call. Trimming took 0 bases from V and 0 from J, leaving 15 bases between them. The germline V gene has CDR1 LGHNA and CDR2 YSLEER. CDR3 length: 18 amino acids.

The chain carries TRBV6-1 and TRBJ2-5; 8 nucleotides match TRBD1. The CDR3 consists of 13 residues. The V and J ends lost 7 bases and 3 bases, in that order; junction bases with no gene match: 4. Germline CDR1 and CDR2: MNHNS and SASEGT. The CDR3 DNA is TGTGCCAGCACCCTGGACAGGGAAGAGACCCAGTACTTC. Protein sequence: CASTLDREETQYF.

V and J are TRBV10-1 and TRBJ2-2; D gene unclear. The CDR3 consists of 14 residues. CDR1 and CDR2 (germline): WNHNN, SYGVQD (reference sequence). The ends were cut back, 1 base at V and 1 base at J, with 4 bases in the middle. In nucleotides, the CDR3 is TGCGCCAGCAGTGAGTACAGGAACACCGGGGAGCTGTTTTTT. Amino acids: CASSEYRNTGELFF.

This clone was recorded only once. The chain is built from TRBV4-1 and TRBJ2-3; D gene uncertain. CDR1 and CDR2 from the germline V gene are MGHRA and YSYEKL. V dropped 2 bases and J dropped 4 bases, with 4 bases sitting between them. The CDR3 is 12 residues long. The CDR3 DNA sequence: TGCGCCAGCAGCCAAAGCTCAGATACGCAGTATTTT. Its translation: CASSQSSDTQYF.

The chain combines TRBV10-2 with TRBJ2-3; D remains ambiguous. Germline V gene lookup returns CDR1 WSHSY and CDR2 SAAADI. CDR3 length: 11 residues. V was clipped by 5 bases and J by 4 bases, with 4 bases between them. CDR3 in DNA: TGCGCCAGCAGTCAACCAGATACGCAGTATTTT. Protein product: CASSQPDTQYF.

This sequence joins TRBV28 and TRBJ1-1; D is perhaps TRBD1 (6 bases). Looked up from germline, CDR1 is MDHEN and CDR2 is SYDVKM. The V end was cut by 6 bases, the J end by 8 bases, with 22 bases between. The CDR3 has 15 amino acids. The CDR3 region is CASRPRDTGYLEAFF. The CDR3 bases are TGTGCCAGCAGACCCAGGGATACAGGGTATTTGGAAGCTTTCTTT.

The J gene is TRBJ1-2, the V gene TRBV30, with 7 bases lining up with TRBD1. From germline, CDR1 is GTSNPN and CDR2 SVGIG (reference sequence). Losses at the gene ends were 0 bases for V and 7 bases for J; bases not matched to a gene: 5. The CDR3 length is 13 residues. CDR3 region: CAWSVQGFGGYTF. DNA of the CDR3: TGTGCCTGGAGTGTACAGGGGTTTGGTGGCTACACCTTC.

The genes are TRBV6-5 and TRBJ1-6; no reliable D call. Germline CDR1 MNHEY, CDR2 SVGAGI. Deletions cut 2 bases from V and 7 bases from J, with 9 bases between. The CDR3 contains 14 residues. The CDR3 region has the DNA TGTGCCAGCAGTTACGGGGTAAAGAATTCACCCCTCCACTTT. Its protein product is CASSYGVKNSPLHF.

This clone was observed a few times. The chain has TRBV5-6 and TRBJ2-1; tentative D call: TRBD2 (6 bases). V gave up 5 bases and J gave up 4 bases, with 22 bases separating them. Germline V gene sequence: CDR1 SGHDT, CDR2 YYEEEE. The length of the CDR3 is 17 residues. Here the CDR3 reads CASSFSGLSGPYNEQFF. CDR3 bases: TGTGCCAGCAGTTTTTCGGGACTCTCCGGGCCTTACAATGAGCAGTTCTTC.

The chain recombines TRBV7-9 with TRBJ2-7, with D perhaps matching TRBD2 (6 bases). Trimming shortened V by 1 base and J by 1 base, and 11 bases separated the two germline ends. Germline loops: CDR1 SEHNR, CDR2 FQNEAQ (reference sequence). The CDR3 runs 15 residues. This chain's CDR3 is CASSLGGGLSYEQYF. The CDR3 DNA reads TGTGCCAGCAGCTTAGGCGGCGGACTATCCTACGAGCAGTACTTC.

The chain combines TRBV10-3 with TRBJ1-5; D gene uncertain. The V gene's germline CDR1 is ENHRY and CDR2 SYGVKD. The CDR3 contains 15 residues. The V and J ends lost 3 bases and 0 bases respectively, with 9 bases between them. CDR3 in amino acids: CAISDEPYSNQPQHF. The DNA of the CDR3 is TGTGCCATCAGTGATGAACCCTATAGCAATCAGCCCCAGCATTTT.

The chain combines TRBV5-1 with TRBJ1-1; D is unclear. This CDR3 is 14 amino acids long. The V and J ends lost 1 base and 3 bases respectively, with 10 bases between them. Germline CDR1 reads SGHRS; CDR2 reads YFSETQ. This chain's CDR3 is CASSLTPHDTEAFF. DNA of the CDR3: TGCGCCAGCAGCTTGACGCCCCATGACACTGAAGCTTTCTTT. The full variable domain, with the rest looked up from reference TRBV5-1 and TRBJ1-1, is KAGVTQTPRYLIKTRGQQVTLSCSPISGHRSVSWYQQTPGQGLQFLFEYFSETQRNKGNFPGRFSGRQFSNSRSEMNVSTLELGDSALYLCASSLTPHDTEAFFGQGTRLTVV.

The chain links TRBV18 to TRBJ1-1, with D maybe TRBD1 (5 bases). V was pared by 2 bases and J by 3 bases, with 10 bases between. The germline V gene has CDR1 KGHSH and CDR2 LQKENI. The CDR3 runs 14 residues. The CDR3 DNA is TGTGCCAGCTCACCATACAGGAAAGACACTGAAGCTTTCTTT. It is translated as CASSPYRKDTEAFF.

The J gene is TRBJ2-3, the V gene TRBV10-3; D possibly corresponds to TRBD1 (6 bases). V dropped 7 bases and J dropped 2 bases, with 13 bases sitting between them. Germline loops: CDR1 ENHRY, CDR2 SYGVKD. The CDR3 spans 14 residues. The CDR3, as DNA: TGTGCCATCACTCCAGGGGAGCTCACAGATACGCAGTATTTT. Translated: CAITPGELTDTQYF.

This chain connects TRBV7-2 to TRBJ2-2; D is uncertain. The CDR3 has 13 residues. The V end lost 5 bases, the J end lost 4 bases, and 8 bases lay between the germline ends. The germline V gene encodes CDR1 SGHTA and CDR2 FQGNSA. The CDR3, as DNA: TGTGCCAGCAGCGAACACAGCACCGGGGAGCTGTTTTTT. Translating gives CASSEHSTGELFF.

V is TRBV28 and J is TRBJ2-4, with D possibly being TRBD1 or TRBD2 (6 bases each). The CDR3 contains 12 residues. V shed 9 bases and J shed 7 bases, with 13 bases lying between them. Germline V CDR1 and CDR2: MDHEN, SYDVKM. The CDR3 here is CASRGRLNIQYF. CDR3 coding DNA: TGTGCCAGTAGGGGGAGGCTGAACATTCAGTACTTC.

The J gene is TRBJ2-3, the V gene TRBV5-1; D remains unclear. The CDR3 spans 14 residues. Germline-derived CDR1 and CDR2 are SGHRS and YFSETQ. With 4 bases removed from V and 1 base from J, the gap between germline ends came to 10 bases. In nucleotides, the CDR3 is TGCGCCAGCAGCCTGGGGTCGCGCACAGATACGCAGTATTTT. This sequence encodes CASSLGSRTDTQYF.